This T cell receptor (beta chain) was retrieved from a study of blood T cell repertoires in COVID-19. Study background: The United States, Italy and Spain supplied acute and convalescent COVID-19 samples. Nucleic acid was either cDNA or gDNA, and it came from T cells, B-cell-depleted T cells, or PBMCs.

This table comes from immunoSEQ multiplex PCR, and its TCRdb copy is limited to in-frame clones, with some not included. The sample contains 200,000 to 250,000 clones, 70% to 90% of which appear only once. This clone was observed once. The sequencing input was peripheral blood. The origin of this receptor is a man aged 18-30 years with active or convalescent COVID-19.

For the CDR3, the DNA is TGTGCCAGCAGTCACGGCGGGGAGCTGTTTTTT. Protein product: CASSHGGELFF. The J gene is TRBJ2-2, the V gene TRBV6-2 or TRBV6-3; D gene unclear. Germline loops: CDR1 MNHEY, CDR2 SVGEGT. The V end lost 5 bases, the J end lost 7 bases, and 5 bases lay between the germline ends. CDR3 length: 11 residues.